The 10 T cell receptor beta chains below were found in one sample sequenced in a study of blood T cell repertoires in COVID-19. The method was immunoSEQ multiplex PCR; TCRdb's version includes in-frame clones alone and lacks a portion of them. The top ten clones hold around 4.2% of a sample with more than 110,000 clones, around 80% of them seen once. The sample taken for sequencing was peripheral blood. These receptor sequences come from a woman of 80 years or more with active or convalescent COVID-19.

The chain is built from TRBV7-2 and TRBJ2-2, with D perhaps matching TRBD2 (5 bases). V gave up 0 bases and J gave up 3 bases, with 11 bases separating them. This CDR3 has 16 residues. CDR1 is SGHTA and CDR2 is FQGNSA in the germline V gene. The CDR3 reads CASSLALLGDTGELFF. CDR3 DNA: TGTGCCAGCAGCTTAGCTCTATTGGGAGACACCGGGGAGCTGTTTTTT.

This chain uses TRBV3-1 (or the pseudogene TRBV3-2) with TRBJ1-1; D might be TRBD1 (6 bases). This CDR3 is 14 amino acids long. V was cut by 3 bases and J by 0 bases, with 8 bases left in between. Looked up from germline, CDR1 is LGHDT and CDR2 is YNNKEL (reference sequence). The CDR3 spells CASSHGQLNTEAFF. The CDR3 DNA is TGTGCCAGCAGCCACGGACAGTTGAACACTGAAGCTTTCTTT.

The J gene is TRBJ1-2, the V gene TRBV5-8; TRBD1 matches at 9 bases. Germline CDR1 reads SGHTS; CDR2 reads YDEGEE. J gave up 4 bases and V 0 bases, and 4 bases lay outside the gene matches. CDR3 size: 15 residues. The CDR3 coding sequence is TGTGCCAGCAGCTTGGAGGGGACAGGGCCCTATGGCTACACCTTC. It is translated as CASSLEGTGPYGYTF.

The chain uses TRBV5-6 and TRBJ1-5, with D possibly being TRBD1 (6 bases). V gave up 4 bases and J gave up 2 bases, with 16 bases separating them. Germline lookup yields CDR1 SGHDT and CDR2 YYEEEE. The CDR3 totals 16 residues. DNA for the CDR3: TGTGCCAGCAGCCTTTGGACAGTTTATGGCAATCAGCCCCAGCATTTT. Amino acid sequence: CASSLWTVYGNQPQHF.

The chain recombines TRBV30 with TRBJ2-6; TRBD1 matches at 7 bases. V lost 6 bases, J lost 2 bases, and 4 bases stayed unmatched. This CDR3 is built from 14 residues. Germline V CDR1 and CDR2: GTSNPN, SVGIG (reference sequence). CDR3 coding DNA: TGTGCCTGCTTACAGGGGCCTGGGGCCAACGTCCTGACTTTC. Encoded protein: CACLQGPGANVLTF.

The chain joins TRBV9 to TRBJ2-7; 7 nucleotides align to TRBD2. J was trimmed by 2 bases and V by 0 bases; bases with no gene match: 2. Germline CDR1 and CDR2: SGDLS and YYNGEE. The CDR3 consists of 14 residues. The CDR3 DNA follows: TGTGCCAGCAGCGTAGGCGGGGGACCCTACGAGCAGTACTTC. This gives the protein CASSVGGGPYEQYF.

This chain joins TRBV12-3 or TRBV12-4 and TRBJ2-5; 7 bases map to TRBD2. The length of the CDR3 is 12 residues. V gave up 6 bases and J gave up 4 bases; unmatched junction bases: 2. This CDR3 reads CASRPGGETQYF. The DNA for the CDR3 is TGTGCCAGCAGACCGGGAGGAGAGACCCAGTACTTC.

V gene TRBV6-2 or TRBV6-3 combines with J gene TRBJ2-3, with D perhaps matching TRBD2 (7 bases). Germline V gene lookup returns CDR1 MNHEY and CDR2 SVGEGT. This CDR3 spans 18 amino acids. Trimming cost V 1 base and J 2 bases, with 19 bases left between them. The CDR3 DNA follows: TGTGCCAGCAGTTACTTATTAAGGGGGGGCTTAAACACAGATACGCAGTATTTT. This translates into CASSYLLRGGLNTDTQYF.

This chain uses TRBV6-5 with TRBJ2-3, with D possibly matching TRBD1 (6 bases). With 6 bases removed from V and 5 bases from J, the gap between germline ends came to 15 bases. Germline V gene sequence: CDR1 MNHEY, CDR2 SVGAGI. This CDR3 has 14 residues. CDR3 DNA sequence: TGTGCCAGCAGACACACCTGGGGGCAAGATACGCAGTATTTT. Protein: CASRHTWGQDTQYF.

This clone has a handful of counts. The V and J genes are TRBV11-3 and TRBJ2-1; D is possibly TRBD2 (6 bases). The CDR3 is 14 residues long. Trimming removed 4 bases at V and 7 bases at J, with 14 bases between. Per germline, CDR1 SGHNT and CDR2 YENEEA. CDR3 nucleotide sequence: TGTGCCAGCAGCTCCGGCGGGGTGCGGAATGAGCAGTTCTTC. As protein: CASSSGGVRNEQFF.